The clone carrying this TCR beta chain was detected only a few times. Its target is not known. The sample belongs to a study of post-analysis software for immune sequencing data. In the study overall: Disease courses included relapsing-remitting, secondary progressive and progressive-relapsing multiple sclerosis. Study observations and caveats: Five TRBV segments, including TRBV5-6, TRBV5-1 and TRBV20-1, were more frequent in patients than controls. Controls significantly exceeded multiple sclerosis patients in normalized Chao1 diversity. Samples made in the same batch grouped tightly together by F measure.

CDR1 and CDR2 (germline): SGHKS, YYEKEE (reference sequence). V lost 3 bases and J lost 8, with 18 bases in between. CDR3 length equals 15 residues. Unique molecular identifiers tagged the TCR beta cDNA libraries. The authors obtained some 500,000 cDNA molecules from approximately 1 to 10 million T cells. TCRdb re-derived calls from the PCR reads in MiXCR, one entry per CDR3 protein. Seen here are 250,000 to 300,000 distinct CDR3 sequences, 30% to 45% observed once, and the top ten hold roughly 4.8%. The rearrangement uses TRBV5-5 and TRBJ2-1; D is perhaps TRBD2 (7 bases). This clonotype originated in a girl between 5 and 17 years old with multiple sclerosis. The sequenced sample consisted of blood. The DNA for the CDR3 is TGTGCCAGCAGCTATCGGAGAGGGGGGGCTTATGAGCAGTTCTTC. Protein: CASSYRRGGAYEQFF.